This TCR beta chain was identified during a study of blood T cell repertoires in COVID-19. Background on the study: Donors in the United States, Italy and Spain gave samples during acute or convalescent COVID-19. T cells, B-cell-depleted T cells, or PBMCs provided the cDNA or gDNA that served as material.

Study processing details: Reference gene primers were amplified, and this amplification served to estimate nucleated cell counts. The table came from immunoSEQ multiplex PCR; TCRdb's copy has only in-frame clones and leaves some out. The DNA was the basis for D and trimming; V, J and clone size are from that table. The table has 200,000 to 300,000 clones, around four fifths seen once. V lost 4 bases and J lost 2; bases outside the gene matches: 4. Germline values: CDR1 MNHEY, CDR2 SMNVEV (reference sequence). The CDR3 is 16 amino acids. The sequence came from a man aged 55-75 years with acute or convalescent COVID-19. The chain links TRBV27 to TRBJ2-5; 13 nucleotides match TRBD2. Material: peripheral blood. CDR3 sequence (DNA): TGTGCCAGCAGTTCCCGACTAGCGGGAGGACAAGAGACCCAGTACTTC. Its protein is CASSSRLAGGQETQYF.